The following is a TCR beta chain sequence with its context. Germline V gives CDR1 GTSNPN, CDR2 SVGIG (reference sequence). J was trimmed by 1 base and V by 7 bases; bases with no gene match: 4. The CDR3 consists of 13 residues. RNA was extracted with the RNeasy kit, and a quantity of 0.5 to 1 ug was reverse transcribed using random hexamers. From the immunoSEQ multiplex PCR reads, TCRdb called clonotypes with MiXCR, one entry per CDR3 protein. The sample carries some 110,000 distinct CDR3 sequences, approximately 96% recorded once. The source of the sample is a study of CD8 T cells in Susac syndrome.

This receptor was taken from a human donor with Susac syndrome. The V and J genes are TRBV30 and TRBJ1-3, with TRBD1 matching over 7 bases. The specimen sequenced was CD4+ T cells from PBMCs. CDR3 nucleotides: TGTGCCTACGACAGGGCGTCTGGAAACACCATATATTTT. Protein sequence: CAYDRASGNTIYF.